This T cell receptor (beta chain) is drawn from a study of cytomegalovirus exposure and HLA in healthy donors (dated by TCRdb to between 2016 and 2019). Regarding the study in general: An earlier analysis of roughly 630 of the donors reported more than 250 Gb of sequence data and some 100 million unique TCR beta sequences from roughly 180 million T cells. An earlier analysis of 587 of the donors used high-throughput TCR beta sequencing to judge whether each TCR beta V gene segment behaved as functional or pseudogenic. About 280 gigabases of sequencing data and roughly 80 million unique TCR sequences made up an early release that covered 500 to 700 HLA-typed donors. To predict cytomegalovirus infection status, the study combined high-throughput TCR immunosequencing, statistical association of individual TCRs with disease status, and machine learning. Rather than drawing on any new phenotypic data, the later analysis identified candidate immune exposures from TCR beta sequences and the way those sequences occurred across donors. Along with the approximately 600-subject first cohort, a separate validation cohort of some 130 different subjects was used. Donor age, sex, ethnicity and CMV serostatus were collected together with the repertoire data. The number of typed donors differed by locus: about 629-640 for A, B, C, DRB1 and DQB1; 522 for DQA1; approximately 610 for DPA1; and some 430 for DPB1. Across 398 genotyped donors of the cohort, an average of about 240,000 unique TCR beta nucleotide sequences per donor were sequenced, and approximately 17% of those sequences were non-productive. Every discovery cohort repertoire had been produced on one sequencing platform. HLA typing included class I and class II loci at four-digit resolution. Genome-wide SNP genotypes for about 55% of the roughly 670 donors were used in a later genetic analysis, which treated that subset as a discovery cohort. The study used immunosequencing to profile the T cell repertoires of some 600 subjects and linked those repertoires to cytomegalovirus serostatus. Of the roughly 410 genotyped donors, approximately 80% were placed in the genetic ancestry cluster associated with self-reported Caucasian donors. About five DR-DQ haplotypes were handled as single units for association and clustering because linkage in the cohort was strong. The study aimed to test whether signatures of past pathogen exposure could be identified by cataloging public T cell receptors. A later analysis re-analyzed previously published TCR beta repertoires from 500 to 700 donors and added high-resolution HLA genotyping to study TCR occurrence patterns. Overall study outcomes, separate from this receptor: A further reported finding was that TCR beta sequences accurately predicted the HLA-A and HLA-B alleles for most subjects in the first cohort. Correlated functional status among segregating V segments might be attributable to linkage disequilibrium, but an unknown experimental factor could not be ruled out. In this cohort, only TCR beta chains were sequenced, and detectable features were limited by the absence of alpha or paired-chain data. CMV serostatus was the only immune exposure information available for the cohort. Cytomegalovirus status was reported to be diagnosed by the classifier with high specificity and sensitivity in both the original and validation cohorts. A later genetic analysis reported fewer N-insertions in productive TCRs among donors in an Asian-associated ancestry cluster than the roughly 650-donor mean. In a later analysis, HLA-associated TCR beta chains showed more clonal expansion and lower generation probabilities than non-associated chains that were equally common. An earlier analysis of approximately 530 of the donors showed that most TCR beta V segments appeared in productive rearrangements either about 90% or about 30% of the time, which broadly matched IMGT annotations. Sequencing depth was assumed to be roughly uniform across donors in the presence/absence analyses, though that assumption may not hold. In a later analysis, the rate of TCR association differed among HLA loci, with DRB1 alleles having the most associated TCRs and HLA-C alleles having the fewest. A later genetic analysis associated a missense DCLRE1C variant with V-gene and J-gene trimming of TCR beta chains, and an independent cohort replicated the association. A group of highly shared sequence variants was considered likely to be a technical artifact of the sequencing pipeline. Because HLA typing was missing for some donors at each locus, association tests included only the typed subset. The study gave a list of more than 150 TCR beta chains associated with cytomegalovirus. Most TCR sequences were seen in very few donors, while some public TCRs were found in many individuals. When HLA alleles, especially DR and DQ, strongly co-occurred, attributing TCR associations to individual alleles was difficult. The authors suggested that the approach could potentially be extended to other disease states and immunological phenotypes. Because counts were too low, approximately 18 rarely observed V segments, including chromosome 9 orphons, were excluded from the earlier analysis of 500 to 700 of the donors. In a later analysis, around 15,000 TCR beta sequences were associated with specific HLA alleles at a false discovery rate of 0.05. In vitro tests confirmed that three of the cytomegalovirus-associated TCR beta chains recognize cytomegalovirus antigens. According to a later analysis, most CMV-associated TCR beta chains appeared to be HLA-restricted, and the HLA associations seemed to be driven largely by CMV exposure. According to a later analysis, parvovirus B19, influenza, CMV and Epstein-Barr virus appeared linked to several top co-occurrence clusters.

Library preparation was by the immunoSEQ multiplex PCR assay. For the multiplex PCR, a mixture combining 60 forward primers for TCR Vbeta segments and 13 reverse primers for TCR Jbeta segments was used. A multiplex PCR assay on genomic DNA amplified the CDR3 region of rearranged TCR beta genes. Amplified TCR beta libraries were sequenced as 87-base-pair reads on the Illumina HiSeq System. The authors' pipeline ran thus. A later analysis counted 75 million to 100 million unique TCR beta chains across the 690 or so repertoires, and 9.5 million to 11 million of these chains were shared by at least two donors. Raw reads were error-corrected and collapsed into unique sequences by a nearest-neighbor algorithm in which closely related sequences were merged to remove PCR and sequencing errors. V, D and J gene segments were assigned by aligning CDR3 sequences to IMGT reference sequences. Each retained sequence needed at least a six-nucleotide match to both a V gene segment and a J gene segment. Rearrangements were classified as productive when the CDR3 lacked stop codons and remained in frame with V and J, and all other rearrangements were classified as non-productive. Following IMGT convention, CDR3 was defined as the stretch from the second conserved V-encoded cysteine to the conserved J-encoded phenylalanine. Sequences without an unambiguous match to a single V gene segment were excluded from the earlier analysis of 587 of the donors. In an earlier analysis of about 590 of the donors, a V segment was called functional when productive rearrangements were above 56.7%, and segregating when the standard deviation between donors exceeded 5%. A statistical classification framework was built for diagnosing cytomegalovirus status from the catalog of TCR beta chain sequences. V and J gene assignment, in a later analysis, came from comparing TCR nucleotide sequences with IMGT/GENE-DB human TR gene sequences. In a later analysis, CDR3 sequences and most-parsimonious VDJ recombination scenarios were assigned using the TCRdist pipeline. In a later analysis, each TCR beta chain was defined by its CDR3 amino acid sequence together with its V-gene family, and reads without a unique V-gene family were excluded. To address suspected cross-contamination and a sequencing artifact, a later analysis removed some 620 highly shared, low-generation-probability nucleotide sequences. For each public chain, a later analysis derived a clonal expansion index from normalized ranks of inferred template counts within each repertoire. A later analysis computed generation probabilities with a VDJ recombination model fitted to out-of-frame rearrangements, and checked the results against IGoR. A later analysis scored TCR-TCR, TCR-HLA and TCR-CMV co-occurrence with hypergeometric tests, applying a repertoire-size bias correction to TCR pairs. A later analysis estimated false discovery rates by permuting HLA or CMV assignments 20 times. In a later analysis, co-occurring TCRs were grouped with DBSCAN, and TCRdist sequence similarity was added when clustering was performed within HLA-allele-positive subsets. Repertoires with fewer than 30,000 or more than 120,000 public chains, plus five repertoires with anomalous nucleotide sharing, were excluded from co-occurrence clustering. TCRdb obtained this table from immuneACCESS and retained in-frame rearrangements with V and J assigned. These tables miss some clones; where compared with another copy, unresolved V genes account for less than half of the shortfall, and the remainder is unexplained. The V and J calls and clone size are taken from that table; D and trimming were inferred from the DNA. Counted in this sample were roughly 74,000 clones; 78% of them appeared once. 1.6% of the sample belongs to the ten largest clones.

With respect to this clone: No cognate antigen has been identified for it. There are no base qualities to consult, and no much larger clone falls within one base.

The cohort comprised around 690 healthy bone marrow donors. At the time of sampling, every cohort member was nominally healthy, though immune exposures that went unrecorded were likely present. The donor was CMV seronegative and was included in the group of 352 seronegative cohort members. A peripheral blood sample was collected from each donor, and TCR beta sequencing was performed on peripheral blood mononuclear cells. The Qiagen DNeasy Blood Extraction Kit was used to extract genomic DNA from the blood cell samples. What was sequenced was PBMCs. The TCR originated in a man aged 40-55 years in good health and CMV-seronegative.

CDR3 reads: CASSDQAHTEAFF. The nucleotide sequence reads TGCGCCAGCAGTGACCAGGCCCACACTGAAGCTTTCTTT. The V and J genes are TRBV10-1 and TRBJ1-1; the D gene lacks a confident call. Counted from cysteine to phenylalanine, this CDR3 has 13 amino acids. Only the CDR3 part of the read is kept: 39 bases, read in frame from the first base. The V end loses 3 bases and the J end loses 3 bases, and a stretch of 8 bases separates them. CDR1 and CDR2 were assigned from the germline V gene (reference sequence) as WNHNN and SYGVQD.